These T cell receptor beta chains were read from a single sample in a study of T cells in Graves' hyperthyroidism and ophthalmopathy. TCRdb reanalysed the multiplex PCR reads using MiXCR and keeps one entry per CDR3 protein. The sample records some 560,000 distinct CDR3 sequences, roughly 14% being singletons. What was sequenced was blood. The receptors here all came from a woman aged 25 to 39 with Graves' hyperthyroidism. CDR3s include the opening cysteine and the closing phenylalanine or tryptophan. D genes are given only for firm matches. Not all rows give a size; the values are once, few, many and, for expanded clones, a class.

>-|13|few|TRBV29-1|TRBJ2-7
CSVKRENSYEQYF
TGCAGCGTCAAAAGGGAGAACTCCTACGAGCAGTACTTC
>-|12|many|TRBV3-1|TRBJ2-5
CASSQQSETQYF
TGTGCCAGCAGCCAACAGTCCGAGACCCAGTACTTC
>-|16|-|TRBV5-1|TRBJ2-3
CASSRERGEDRDTQYF
TGCGCCAGCAGCCGGGAGCGAGGGGAGGATCGGGATACGCAGTATTTT
>TRBD2|18|many|TRBV5-6|TRBJ2-1
CASSFTSATLYSYNEQFF
TGTGCCAGCAGCTTTACTAGCGCCACCTTATACTCCTACAATGAGCAGTTCTTC
>-|14|many|TRBV7-2|TRBJ2-3
CASSLAGPGDTQYF
TGTGCCAGCAGCTTAGCCGGGCCGGGAGATACGCAGTATTTT
>-|14|many|TRBV2|TRBJ1-1
CASSAPGKGTEAFF
TGTGCCAGCAGCGCGCCGGGTAAGGGCACTGAAGCTTTCTTT
>-|18|many|TRBV7-6|TRBJ2-2
CASSWSRDSPGTVGELFF
TGTGCCAGCAGCTGGTCCCGGGACTCCCCCGGAACCGTCGGGGAGCTGTTTTTT
>-|15|many|TRBV12-3/TRBV12-4|TRBJ2-1
CASSLRGAGRNEQFF
TGTGCCAGCAGTTTAAGGGGGGCAGGGCGCAATGAGCAGTTCTTC
>TRBD1|14|many|TRBV2|TRBJ2-7
CASRYRGSSYEQYF
TGTGCCAGCAGGTACAGGGGAAGCTCCTACGAGCAGTACTTC
>TRBD2|19|-|TRBV12-3/TRBV12-4|TRBJ2-3
CASSPPDPGTRGGTDTQYF
TGTGCCAGCAGTCCACCAGACCCCGGGACTAGGGGAGGCACAGATACGCAGTATTTT
>-|15|many|TRBV5-1|TRBJ2-7
CASIVAGQAYYEQYF
TGCGCCAGTATAGTAGCGGGACAGGCGTACTACGAGCAGTACTTC
>-|13|many|TRBV2|TRBJ1-2
CASKYEWNYGYTF
TGTGCCAGCAAGTATGAGTGGAACTATGGCTACACCTTC
>-|18|-|TRBV7-2|TRBJ1-6
CASSSPPGQGRTNSPLHF
TGTGCCAGCAGCTCCCCACCGGGGCAGGGTAGAACAAATTCACCCCTCCACTTT
>-|14|-|TRBV7-6|TRBJ2-5
CASSLAGLLETQYF
TGTGCCAGCAGCTTAGCGGGGCTGCTGGAGACCCAGTACTTC
>-|15|few|TRBV10-3|TRBJ1-1
CAISESQQGGTEAFF
TGTGCCATCAGTGAGTCTCAACAGGGAGGCACTGAAGCTTTCTTT
>TRBD2|15|-|TRBV5-6|TRBJ2-1
CASSFLAGGPDEQFF
TGTGCCAGCAGCTTCCTAGCGGGAGGGCCCGATGAGCAGTTCTTC
>TRBD2|15|many|TRBV20-1|TRBJ2-1
CSATWTSGSLNEQFF
TGCAGTGCTACCTGGACTAGCGGGAGTTTGAATGAGCAGTTCTTC
>-|14|many|TRBV5-1|TRBJ2-7
CASSLWERHGEQYF
TGCGCCAGCAGCTTGTGGGAGAGACACGGCGAGCAGTACTTC
>TRBD2|17|-|TRBV3-1|TRBJ2-1
CASSQGSRTSVNNEQFF
TGTGCCAGCAGCCAAGGTAGTCGGACTAGCGTCAACAATGAGCAGTTCTTC
>TRBD2|15|many|TRBV11-3|TRBJ2-1
CASSHPRGSENEQFF
TGTGCCAGCAGCCACCCCCGCGGGAGCGAGAATGAGCAGTTCTTC
>-|11|many|TRBV11-2|TRBJ2-7
CASSLLPEQYF
TGTGCCAGCAGCTTACTGCCCGAGCAGTACTTC
>-|14|-|TRBV5-5|TRBJ2-1
CASSPLRFAGEQFF
TGTGCCAGCAGCCCCCTCAGGTTTGCGGGTGAGCAGTTCTTC
>TRBD2|15|-|TRBV6-9|TRBJ2-2
CASSSMAGVHGELFF
TGTGCCAGCAGTTCAATGGCGGGAGTTCACGGGGAGCTGTTTTTT
>-|16|many|TRBV7-2|TRBJ2-3
CASSFRGLSDTDTQYF
TGTGCCAGCAGCTTCCGAGGGCTCTCCGACACAGATACGCAGTATTTT
>-|15|many|TRBV18|TRBJ2-5
CASSPAIIGKETQYF
TGTGCCAGCTCACCAGCGATTATAGGGAAAGAGACCCAGTACTTC
>-|12|few|TRBV12-3/TRBV12-4|TRBJ2-4
CASTDTLYIQYF
TGTGCCAGCACGGATACCCTTTACATTCAGTACTTC
>-|14|many|TRBV7-9|TRBJ2-7
CASSLNGVGYEQYF
TGTGCCAGCAGCTTAAATGGGGTAGGCTACGAGCAGTACTTC
>-|16|-|TRBV20-1|TRBJ1-5
CSAAKDWGEGNQPQHF
TGCAGTGCTGCGAAAGATTGGGGGGAAGGCAATCAGCCCCAGCATTTT
>-|13|-|TRBV4-1|TRBJ2-7
CASSHHPFYEQYF
TGCGCCAGCAGCCATCATCCATTCTACGAGCAGTACTTC
>TRBD2|19|-|TRBV28|TRBJ2-4
CASRNTGLAAELAKNIQYF
TGTGCCAGCAGGAATACAGGACTAGCTGCAGAACTAGCCAAAAACATTCAGTACTTC
>-|13|-|TRBV7-9|TRBJ2-3
CASSLRGSYTQYF
TGTGCCAGCAGCTTAAGGGGGTCTTATACGCAGTATTTT
>-|13|many|TRBV20-1|TRBJ2-7
CSARGGTLSEQYF
TGCAGTGCTAGAGGCGGGACACTCTCCGAGCAGTACTTC
>TRBD2|15|many|TRBV4-1|TRBJ2-7
CASSYGTSYSYEQYF
TGCGCCAGCAGCTACGGGACTAGTTATTCCTACGAGCAGTACTTC
>-|13|few|TRBV12-3/TRBV12-4|TRBJ1-1
CASSGDSYTEAFF
TGTGCCAGCAGTGGTGACAGTTACACTGAAGCTTTCTTT
>-|15|many|TRBV7-8|TRBJ1-1
CASSPRWGTNTEAFF
TGTGCCAGCAGCCCCCGTTGGGGGACGAACACTGAAGCTTTCTTT
>-|14|many|TRBV20-1|TRBJ2-3
CSARVEGATDTQYF
TGCAGTGCTAGAGTCGAAGGGGCAACAGATACGCAGTATTTT
>-|14|-|TRBV6-1|TRBJ1-6
CASRGQSGGSPLHF
TGTGCCAGCAGAGGACAGAGCGGCGGTTCACCCCTCCACTTT
>-|12|-|TRBV6-1|TRBJ2-7
CASSEEYREEYF
TGTGCCAGCAGTGAAGAGTACAGGGAGGAGTACTTC
>-|13|-|TRBV20-1|TRBJ2-5
CSARTRREETQYF
TGCAGTGCCAGGACAAGGCGGGAAGAGACCCAGTACTTC
>TRBD1|15|few|TRBV4-1|TRBJ1-5
CASSQGAVSNQPQHF
TGCGCCAGCAGTCAGGGGGCGGTTAGCAATCAGCCCCAGCATTTT
>TRBD1|13|-|TRBV28|TRBJ1-6
CATGDRAASPLHF
TGTGCCACGGGGGACAGGGCGGCGTCACCCCTCCACTTT
>TRBD2|16|-|TRBV7-9|TRBJ2-2
CASSFSSGRWTGELFF
TGTGCCAGCAGCTTCTCTAGCGGGAGGTGGACCGGGGAGCTGTTTTTT
>-|12|many|TRBV28|TRBJ2-5
CASSSGEETQYF
TGTGCCAGCAGCTCAGGGGAGGAGACCCAGTACTTC
>-|13|many|TRBV28|TRBJ1-2
CAGRRGRQGGYTF
TGTGCCGGGCGACGGGGCCGCCAGGGGGGCTACACCTTC
>-|14|-|TRBV14|TRBJ2-2
CASSQLVQGGELFF
TGTGCCAGCAGCCAATTAGTCCAGGGCGGGGAGCTGTTTTTT
>-|15|many|TRBV6-2/TRBV6-3|TRBJ2-3
CASSYAAGNTDTQYF
TGTGCCAGCAGTTATGCCGCGGGAAACACAGATACGCAGTATTTT
>-|16|-|TRBV4-2|TRBJ2-2
CASSQVLRTNTGELLF
TGTGCCAGCAGCCAAGTCCTAAGAACGAACACCGGGGAGCTGCTTTTT
>-|12|-|TRBV10-3|TRBJ2-7
CAISAVSYEQYF
TGTGCCATCAGTGCCGTCTCCTACGAGCAGTACTTC
>TRBD1|15|-|TRBV6-5|TRBJ1-1
CASSYSLTGYTEAFF
TGTGCCAGCAGTTACTCCCTGACAGGGTACACTGAAGCTTTCTTT
>-|15|few|TRBV2|TRBJ1-3
CASSEMSYSGNTIYF
TGTGCCAGCAGTGAAATGAGTTACTCTGGAAACACCATATATTTT
>-|17|-|TRBV29-1|TRBJ2-2
CSVGNSGQGGLTGELFF
TGCAGCGTTGGAAATAGTGGACAGGGAGGGCTCACCGGGGAGCTGTTTTTT
>-|15|few|TRBV5-4|TRBJ2-7
CASSLGLSSSYEQYF
TGTGCCAGCAGCTTGGGGTTGTCCTCTTCCTACGAGCAGTACTTC
>TRBD2|16|many|TRBV11-2|TRBJ2-7
CASSLKGLAGFYEQYF
TGTGCCAGCAGCTTAAAAGGACTAGCGGGATTCTACGAGCAGTACTTC
>-|12|many|TRBV30|TRBJ2-1
CAWMRIPNEQFF
TGTGCCTGGATGCGGATCCCCAATGAGCAGTTCTTC
>TRBD2|15|many|TRBV20-1|TRBJ2-2
CSARGGGSSTGELFF
TGCAGTGCTAGAGGGGGGGGGTCTAGCACCGGGGAGCTGTTTTTT